This T cell receptor beta chain derives from a study of T cell changes during pregnancy in multiple sclerosis. The repertoire was sequenced with immunoSEQ multiplex PCR; TCRdb's copy has only in-frame clones and lacks some. This sample has approximately 70,000 clones, with about 91% found just once. The material sequenced was peripheral blood, taken after pregnancy. This receptor was taken from a female donor with multiple sclerosis, enrolled in a pregnancy study.

The CDR3 DNA follows: TGCGCCACCTCACTTGGTAGCGGGGGCTACGAGCAGTACTTC. Residues: CATSLGSGGYEQYF. The chain recombines TRBV5-1 with TRBJ2-7; 9 bases are shared with TRBD2. The CDR3 has 14 amino acids. The germline V gene encodes CDR1 SGHRS and CDR2 YFSETQ. V shed 9 bases and J 3 bases; nucleotides not matched to a gene: 10.